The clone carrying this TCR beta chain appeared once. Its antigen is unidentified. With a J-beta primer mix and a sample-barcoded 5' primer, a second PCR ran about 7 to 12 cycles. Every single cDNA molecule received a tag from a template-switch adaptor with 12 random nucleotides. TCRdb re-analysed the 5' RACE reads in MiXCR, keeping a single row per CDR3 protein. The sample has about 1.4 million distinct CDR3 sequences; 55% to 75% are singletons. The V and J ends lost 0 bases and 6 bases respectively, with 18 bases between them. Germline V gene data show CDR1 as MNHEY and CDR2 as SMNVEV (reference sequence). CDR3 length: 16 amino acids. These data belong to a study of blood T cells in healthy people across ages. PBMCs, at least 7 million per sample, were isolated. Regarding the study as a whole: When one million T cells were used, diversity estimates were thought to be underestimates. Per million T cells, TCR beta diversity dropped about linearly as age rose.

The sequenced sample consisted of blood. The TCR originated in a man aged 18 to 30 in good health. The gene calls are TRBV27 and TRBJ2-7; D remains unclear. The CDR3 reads CASSLSPPPHATEQYF. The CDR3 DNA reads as TGTGCCAGCAGTTTATCCCCCCCACCCCACGCCACCGAGCAGTACTTC.